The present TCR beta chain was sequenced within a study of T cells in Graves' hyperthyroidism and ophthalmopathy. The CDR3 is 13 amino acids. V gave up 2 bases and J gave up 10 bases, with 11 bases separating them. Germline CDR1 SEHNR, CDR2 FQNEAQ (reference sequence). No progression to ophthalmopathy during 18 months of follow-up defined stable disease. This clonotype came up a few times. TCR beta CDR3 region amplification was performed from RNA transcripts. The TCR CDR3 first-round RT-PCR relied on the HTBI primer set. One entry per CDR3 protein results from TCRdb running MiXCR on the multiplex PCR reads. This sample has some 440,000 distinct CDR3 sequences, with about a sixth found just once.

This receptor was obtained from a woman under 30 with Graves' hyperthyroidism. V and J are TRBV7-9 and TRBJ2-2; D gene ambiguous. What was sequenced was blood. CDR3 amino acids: CASSLNRLEELFF. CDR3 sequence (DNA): TGTGCCAGCAGCTTAAATCGGCTAGAGGAGCTGTTTTTT.